This TCR beta chain was identified in a study of blood T cell repertoires in COVID-19. The CDR3 sequence is 14 residues long. The ends were cut back, 2 bases at V and 9 bases at J, with 14 bases in the middle. Looked up from germline, CDR1 is MNHNS and CDR2 is SASEGT. This clone appeared a single time. As handled by the study authors: Estimates of nucleated cell counts were drawn from the amplification of reference gene primers. Sequencing was performed with immunoSEQ multiplex PCR; in TCRdb, only in-frame clones are kept and a portion is missing. V and J calls and clone size follow that table, whereas D and trimming were derived from the DNA. The data hold 250,000 to 350,000 clones, with about nine tenths observed a single time.

The source of this sequence is a woman in her forties who had recovered from COVID-19. V gene TRBV6-1 combines with J gene TRBJ1-5; perhaps TRBD1 as D (6 bases). The sample was peripheral blood. The CDR3 nucleotides are TGTGCCAGCAGTGAACTGGGCGGGGGGCGGCCCCAGCATTTT. It specifies CASSELGGGRPQHF.